This T cell receptor beta chain was sequenced in a study of T cells in Graves' hyperthyroidism and ophthalmopathy. In its sample, this clonotype was seen a few times. Its matching antigen is unknown. Whole-study results and caveats: Stable hyperthyroidism and ophthalmopathy were separated using 13 V-J signatures. Blood held most thyroid clonotypes expanded above 0.001 frequency.

The TCR beta CDR3 regions underwent amplification using RNA transcripts as the source. During a first-round RT-PCR of the TCR CDR3, the HTBI primer set was used. Each CDR3 protein is one row after TCRdb ran MiXCR on the multiplex PCR reads. The sample holds hundreds of thousands of distinct CDR3 sequences, about 20% seen once. Trimming pared 7 bases from V and 7 bases from J, leaving 17 bases between. The CDR3 length is 14 residues. Germline V gives CDR1 WNHNN, CDR2 SYGVQD (reference sequence). Sequencing input: blood. The clonotype comes from a man in his thirties or forties with Graves' ophthalmopathy. The rearrangement uses TRBV10-1 and TRBJ2-1, with D perhaps given as TRBD1 or TRBD2 (5 bases each). CDR3 region: CASMGDLNKNEQFF. The CDR3 nucleotides read TGCGCCAGCATGGGGGATCTAAATAAGAATGAGCAGTTCTTC.